This passage covers 9 T cell receptor beta chains from one sample sequenced in a study of blood T cell repertoires in COVID-19. Sequencing used immunoSEQ multiplex PCR; TCRdb keeps in-frame clones, though not all of them. The sample lists roughly 130,000 clones, approximately 90% seen once, with approximately 2.4% in the top ten. The source material was peripheral blood. The receptors shown here come from a human donor with COVID-19, enrolled during active disease. The donor label of this sample is uncertain.

The rearrangement uses TRBV7-3 and TRBJ1-2; no reliable D call. There are 14 residues in the CDR3. V was clipped by 1 base and J by 5 bases, with 11 bases between them. Germline CDR1 reads SGHTA; CDR2 reads FQGTGA. CDR3 sequence (DNA): TGTGCCAGCAGCTTAATGGTAGGAGAATATGGCTACACCTTC. Its protein is CASSLMVGEYGYTF.

The chain employs TRBV11-3 and TRBJ1-1, with TRBD1 matching 11 bases. Germline V gives CDR1 SGHNT, CDR2 YENEEA. The CDR3 totals 15 residues. Germline trimming cut 5 bases from V and 2 bases from J; bases unmatched to any gene: 4. The DNA for the CDR3 is TGTGCCAGCAGCAAGAGGACAGGGGGCAACACTGAAGCTTTCTTT. It yields the protein CASSKRTGGNTEAFF.

CDR3 bases: TGTGCCAGCAGCAAAGTTTCTGGGGAGGATCTGTGGATTCCTAACTATGGCTACACCTTC. Translating gives CASSKVSGEDLWIPNYGYTF. The chain joins TRBV21-1 to TRBJ1-2. TRBV21-1 is an annotated pseudogene. The CDR3 totals 20 residues.

The chain joins TRBV6-1 to TRBJ1-3, with TRBD1 identical over 8 bases. CDR1 MNHNS and CDR2 SASEGT come from the germline V gene. V was pared by 3 bases and J by 7 bases, with 5 bases of the junction left unmatched. The CDR3 runs to 14 residues. The DNA for the CDR3 is TGTGCCAGCAGTGATCGACAGGGGCGGAACACCATATATTTT. Residues: CASSDRQGRNTIYF.

The chain couples TRBV2 to TRBJ1-5; D is unresolved. V was pared by 4 bases and J by 5 bases, with 12 bases between. Germline CDR1 and CDR2: SNHLY and FYNNEI. The CDR3 is 14 residues long. The CDR3 reads CASSGPGGYQPQHF. CDR3 coding DNA: TGTGCCAGCAGTGGGCCCGGAGGGTATCAGCCCCAGCATTTT. The variable domain in full, completed from reference TRBV2 and TRBJ1-5, reads EPEVTQTPSHQVTQMGQEVILRCVPISNHLYFYWYRQILGQKVEFLVSFYNNEISEKSEIFDDQFSVERPDGSNFTLKIRSTKLEDSAMYFCASSGPGGYQPQHFGDGTRLSIL.

This clone was seen just once. The chain joins TRBV6-4 to TRBJ2-1; TRBD2 matches 8 bases. CDR3 size: 16 residues. Unmatched junction bases numbered 8, after V lost 5 bases and J lost 2 bases. Germline CDR1 reads MRHNA; CDR2 reads SNTAGT. CDR3 loop: CASSRRGGGTYNEQFF. Here the CDR3 DNA reads TGTGCCAGCAGTCGCCGGGGGGGCGGTACCTACAATGAGCAGTTCTTC.

The chain couples TRBV7-9 to TRBJ1-2; TRBD1 might be the D (6 bases). CDR1 is SEHNR, CDR2 FQNEAQ, per germline (reference sequence). The V end lost 3 bases, the J end lost 0 bases, and 14 bases lay between the germline ends. The CDR3 spans 16 residues. CDR3 bases: TGTGCCAGCAGCTTGATTAAGGGGGACCCTAACTATGGCTACACCTTC. Its translation: CASSLIKGDPNYGYTF. Drawing the rest from reference TRBV7-9 and TRBJ1-2, the complete variable domain is DTGVSQNPRHKITKRGQNVTFRCDPISEHNRLYWYRQTLGQGPEFLTYFQNEAQLEKSRLLSDRFSAERPKGSFSTLEIQRTEQGDSAMYLCASSLIKGDPNYGYTFGSGTRLTVV.

The chain joins TRBV10-2 to TRBJ1-5; TRBD1 agrees at 10 bases. V lost 11 bases to trimming and J lost 0 bases; unmatched junction nucleotides: 4. This CDR3 has 14 residues. Germline values: CDR1 WSHSY, CDR2 SAAADI. CDR3 loop: CAAGTGVSNQPQHF. CDR3 DNA: TGCGCCGCCGGGACAGGGGTTAGCAATCAGCCCCAGCATTTT.

In the case of this clone: One end of the junction varies from germline; a read error may be responsible. The chain is built from TRBV6-5 and TRBJ2-7, with 8 bases fitting TRBD2. The CDR3 covers 14 residues. Looked up from germline, CDR1 is MNHEY and CDR2 is SVGAGI. The CDR3 DNA reads as TGTGCCAGCAGCCCGACTAGCGAGAATTACGGGCAGTACTTC. Protein sequence: CASSPTSENYGQYF.